These T cell receptor beta chains were read from a single sample in a study of cytomegalovirus exposure and HLA in healthy donors. The method was immunoSEQ multiplex PCR; TCRdb's version includes in-frame clones alone and lacks a portion of them. The data contain about 110,000 clones, less than 70% of them singletons. Sequences were obtained from PBMCs. All receptors derive from an older woman in good health and CMV-seropositive. Each CDR3 is given with its conserved first and last residue. The D gene is left open where the match is weak. Only part of the rows carry a size: once, few, many, or a class if the clone is expanded.

cdr3_aa,cdr3_nt,v_call,clone_size,d_call,j_call
CASSSQGQTEAFF,TGTGCCAGTAGTTCGCAGGGACAAACTGAAGCTTTCTTT,TRBV19,.,.,TRBJ1-1
CASSSFGTGNTEAFF,TGTGCCAGCAGTTCTTTCGGGACAGGGAACACTGAAGCTTTCTTT,TRBV27,.,TRBD1,TRBJ1-1
CASSVGGGAGNTIYF,TGTGCCAGCAGTGTAGGGGGAGGGGCTGGAAACACCATATATTTT,TRBV6-1,.,.,TRBJ1-3
CASSQGFLASYEQYF,TGCGCCAGCAGCCAAGGATTCCTAGCCTCCTACGAGCAGTACTTC,TRBV4-1,few,.,TRBJ2-7
CSVDRGGVQGSYGYTF,TGCAGCGTCGACCGCGGGGGGGTACAGGGGTCCTATGGCTACACCTTC,TRBV29-1,.,TRBD1,TRBJ1-2
CASKSPGPGIF,TGTGCCAGCAAAAGCCCTGGTCCCGGGATCTTC,TRBV2,.,.,TRBJ2-1
CASSAPGQATWNEQFF,TGTGCCAGCAGCGCACCGGGACAGGCCACGTGGAATGAGCAGTTCTTC,TRBV7-9,.,TRBD1,TRBJ2-1
CARSERQGLGSYEQYF,TGTGCCAGAAGCGAGAGACAGGGTCTGGGTTCCTACGAGCAGTACTTC,TRBV5-3,.,TRBD1,TRBJ2-7
CASHPQFHSNQPQHF,TGTGCCAGCCACCCACAGTTTCATAGCAATCAGCCCCAGCATTTT,TRBV5-8,.,.,TRBJ1-5
CSVRGQGNTGELFF,TGCAGCGTGAGGGGACAGGGGAACACCGGGGAGCTGTTTTTT,TRBV29-1,.,TRBD1,TRBJ2-2
CASSGQGATNTGELFF,TGTGCCAGCAGTGGACAGGGGGCCACGAACACCGGGGAGCTGTTTTTT,TRBV2,.,TRBD1,TRBJ2-2
CAISDRVRGDSYEQYF,TGTGCCATCAGTGATCGGGTGCGGGGGGACTCCTACGAGCAGTACTTC,TRBV10-3,.,TRBD2,TRBJ2-7
CAISDIPPETQYF,TGTGCCATCAGTGATATCCCCCCGGAGACCCAGTACTTC,TRBV10-3,few,.,TRBJ2-5
CASGTGVAYEQYF,TGTGCTAGTGGTACAGGGGTAGCCTACGAGCAGTACTTC,TRBV12-5,few,TRBD1,TRBJ2-7
CASSASELSNQPQHF,TGTGCCAGCAGTGCCTCCGAGCTAAGCAATCAGCCCCAGCATTTT,TRBV2,.,.,TRBJ1-5
CAISESTYEQYF,TGTGCCATCAGTGAGTCTACCTACGAGCAGTACTTC,TRBV10-3,.,.,TRBJ2-7
CASSDGVGETQYF,TGTGCCAGCAGTGACGGGGTAGGAGAGACCCAGTACTTC,TRBV2,.,.,TRBJ2-5
CASSLSEGALSNQPQHF,TGTGCCAGCAGCTTATCGGAGGGGGCCCTTAGCAATCAGCCCCAGCATTTT,TRBV7-8,.,TRBD1,TRBJ1-5
CAWRGPVSTDTQYF,TGTGCCTGGAGGGGCCCCGTTAGCACAGATACGCAGTATTTT,TRBV30,.,.,TRBJ2-3
CASIGGGAGETQYF,TGTGCCAGCATTGGCGGGGGGGCAGGGGAGACCCAGTACTTC,TRBV6-1,.,TRBD2,TRBJ2-5
CASSLRTSGARGTQYF,TGTGCCAGCAGCCTCCGGACTAGCGGGGCTCGGGGGACCCAGTACTTC,TRBV13,.,TRBD2,TRBJ2-5
CASSEVVSEGAYEQYF,TGTGCCAGCAGTGAAGTCGTTAGCGAGGGGGCCTACGAGCAGTACTTC,TRBV2,few,.,TRBJ2-7
CAWEPRYSYEQYF,TGTGCCTGGGAGCCTCGATACTCCTACGAGCAGTACTTC,TRBV30,few,.,TRBJ2-7
CASSLETGGTGELFF,TGTGCCAGCAGCTTGGAGACAGGGGGCACCGGGGAGCTGTTTTTT,TRBV5-4,few,TRBD1,TRBJ2-2
CASSISGQVNTGELFF,TGTGCCAGTAGTATAAGTGGGCAGGTTAACACCGGGGAGCTGTTTTTT,TRBV19,.,.,TRBJ2-2
CASSSPGQGSAYEQYF,TGTGCCAGCAGCTCCCCGGGACAGGGGTCCGCCTACGAGCAGTACTTC,TRBV5-5,.,TRBD1,TRBJ2-7
CASRSDRATEAFF,TGTGCCAGCAGGTCAGACAGGGCCACTGAAGCTTTCTTT,TRBV27,.,TRBD1,TRBJ1-1
CASSSGQGIYEQYF,TGTGCCAGCAGTTCGGGACAGGGTATCTACGAGCAGTACTTC,TRBV6-6,.,TRBD1,TRBJ2-7
CASSNRGVSYNEQFF,TGTGCCAGCAGTAATCGGGGGGTCTCCTACAATGAGCAGTTCTTC,TRBV6-5,.,TRBD2,TRBJ2-1
CAWSFGTGFVSPLHF,TGTGCCTGGTCTTTCGGGACAGGGTTTGTTTCACCCCTCCACTTT,TRBV30,few,TRBD1,TRBJ1-6
CASTPQALQETQYF,TGTGCCAGCACCCCCCAGGCTCTACAAGAGACCCAGTACTTC,TRBV7-6,few,.,TRBJ2-5
CASSQVRAGPGSPLHF,TGCGCCAGCAGCCAAGTTCGGGCGGGTCCAGGATCACCCCTCCACTTT,TRBV4-1,.,.,TRBJ1-6
CASTGTANTGELFF,TGTGCCAGCACCGGGACAGCGAACACCGGGGAGCTGTTTTTT,TRBV25-1,.,TRBD1,TRBJ2-2
CASSLREFGYGYTF,TGTGCCAGCAGTTTGAGGGAGTTTGGGTATGGCTACACCTTC,TRBV27,.,.,TRBJ1-2
CASSKGIVGLAGVDTQYF,TGCGCCAGCAGCAAAGGCATCGTCGGACTAGCGGGGGTCGATACGCAGTATTTT,TRBV5-1,.,TRBD2,TRBJ2-3
CASSLGVGTQYF,TGTGCCAGCAGCTTAGGCGTCGGTACGCAGTATTTT,TRBV11-2,.,.,TRBJ2-3
CASSGTGNTDTQYF,TGTGCCAGCAGCGGGACAGGGAACACAGATACGCAGTATTTT,TRBV2,.,TRBD1,TRBJ2-3
CASSDQGAATEAFF,TGTGCCAGCAGTGACCAGGGGGCTGCCACTGAAGCTTTCTTT,TRBV6-4,.,TRBD1,TRBJ1-1
CASSWDRNSPLHF,TGTGCCAGCAGCTGGGACAGGAATTCACCCCTCCACTTT,TRBV7-6,few,TRBD1,TRBJ1-6
CASSLGTGTEGYTF,TGTGCCAGCAGCTTAGGGACAGGGACGGAAGGCTACACCTTC,TRBV7-8,.,TRBD1,TRBJ1-2
CASSPDRMNTEAFF,TGTGCCAGCAGCCCGGACAGGATGAACACTGAAGCTTTCTTT,TRBV5-4,once,TRBD1,TRBJ1-1
CASSPGIAGYNEQFF,TGCGCCAGTAGCCCCGGGATAGCGGGGTACAATGAGCAGTTCTTC,TRBV10-1,once,TRBD2,TRBJ2-1